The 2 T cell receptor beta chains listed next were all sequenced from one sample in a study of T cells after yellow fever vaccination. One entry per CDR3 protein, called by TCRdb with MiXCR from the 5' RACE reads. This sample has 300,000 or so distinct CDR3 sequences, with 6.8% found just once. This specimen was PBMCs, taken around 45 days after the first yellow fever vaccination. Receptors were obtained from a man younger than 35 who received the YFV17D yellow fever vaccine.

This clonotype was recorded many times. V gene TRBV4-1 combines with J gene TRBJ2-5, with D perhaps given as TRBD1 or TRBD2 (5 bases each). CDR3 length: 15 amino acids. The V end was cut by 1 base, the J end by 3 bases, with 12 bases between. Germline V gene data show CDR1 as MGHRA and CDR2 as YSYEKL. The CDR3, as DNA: TGCGCCAGCAGCCAAGGGCGTCAGGGAGAAGAGACCCAGTACTTC. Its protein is CASSQGRQGEETQYF.

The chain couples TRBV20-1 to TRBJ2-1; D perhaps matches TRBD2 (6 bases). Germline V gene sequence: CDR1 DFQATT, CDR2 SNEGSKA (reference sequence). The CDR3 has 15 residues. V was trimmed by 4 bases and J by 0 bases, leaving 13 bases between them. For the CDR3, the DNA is TGCAGTGCTATTAGCGGAACAAGCTCCTACAATGAGCAGTTCTTC. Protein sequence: CSAISGTSSYNEQFF.